These T cell receptor beta chains were read from a single sample in a study of identical twins. In TCRdb, the 5' RACE reads were re-called with MiXCR into one record per CDR3 protein. The table has around 250,000 distinct CDR3 sequences, about 7% seen once; the top ten hold around 3.4%. The same data also went into a second study, on yellow fever vaccine responses in identical twins.

The specimen was memory (CD45RO+) T cells sorted from blood. These receptors were obtained from a woman under 30 in good health. The conserved cysteine and the conserved F or W are not part of the CDR3 here. Fields, in order: D gene, V gene, J gene, CDR3 protein. A D gene is named only where the DNA matches it firmly.

TRBD1	TRBV4-1	TRBJ1-5	ASSQGRGSNQPQH
NA	TRBV7-8	TRBJ2-7	ASSLGGGHRSSYEQY
NA	TRBV9	TRBJ2-1	ASSVTGSYNEQF
NA	TRBV10-1	TRBJ2-2	ASSKGRVNTGELF
TRBD2	TRBV11-1	TRBJ2-5	ASSPGGLAGAQETQY
TRBD1	TRBV28	TRBJ2-5	ASSLAETGGAKTQY
TRBD1	TRBV10-3	TRBJ1-2	ATLPRDWQGGYGYT
NA	TRBV5-1	TRBJ2-1	ASSTARGSGNEQF
NA	TRBV2	TRBJ2-6	ASSDRVTGANVLT
NA	TRBV25-1	TRBJ1-4	ASSELGREGEKLF
NA	TRBV3-1	TRBJ2-7	ASSQGSGISYEQY
NA	TRBV27	TRBJ1-2	ASRQELDGYT
TRBD1	TRBV5-5	TRBJ2-7	ASSLGQGGYSYEQY
NA	TRBV7-9	TRBJ2-3	ASSLGGGARGDTQY
TRBD2	TRBV10-3	TRBJ2-2	AIRAGVDTGELF
NA	TRBV20-1	TRBJ2-2	SARDTRGSNTGELF
TRBD2	TRBV7-7	TRBJ2-1	ASSLGVAGYNEQF
NA	TRBV7-2	TRBJ2-3	ASSSQRFVTDTQY
TRBD2	TRBV7-6	TRBJ2-7	ASSASGGRDTYEQY
NA	TRBV12-3/TRBV12-4	TRBJ1-1	ASRGGAYTEAF
NA	TRBV6-5	TRBJ2-7	ASSYEGVGEQY
TRBD2	TRBV20-1	TRBJ2-3	SARDLNLAGGPTDTQY
TRBD2	TRBV5-8	TRBJ2-4	ASSLGTTLAKNIQY
NA	TRBV5-1	TRBJ2-2	ASSLRGNKTGELF
NA	TRBV12-3/TRBV12-4	TRBJ1-6	ASSLVGGDANNSPLH
NA	TRBV12-3/TRBV12-4	TRBJ2-3	ASSPGQGTADTQY
TRBD2	TRBV24-1	TRBJ2-2	ATSRTSGNTGELF
NA	TRBV6-1	TRBJ1-4	ASRGLAQNEKLF
TRBD1	TRBV5-1	TRBJ1-5	ASSLGGQGNQPQH
TRBD1	TRBV20-1	TRBJ1-6	SARDQRQGRDSPLH
NA	TRBV11-3	TRBJ2-1	ASSAQYNEQF
TRBD2	TRBV18	TRBJ2-3	ASSPTAGGRNTQY
TRBD1	TRBV4-1	TRBJ2-7	ASSQLGRGQEREQY
NA	TRBV5-4	TRBJ2-1	ASSSSLRESGF
TRBD1	TRBV24-1	TRBJ2-1	ATRRDRDSNEQF
NA	TRBV6-1	TRBJ1-2	ASSPLTAIYGYT
NA	TRBV18	TRBJ2-3	ASSSISPSTDTQY
NA	TRBV28	TRBJ2-5	ASSLFGPEETQY
NA	TRBV7-9	TRBJ1-4	ASSPGWAGEKLF
NA	TRBV6-1	TRBJ1-4	ASSEGGPNEKLF
NA	TRBV18	TRBJ2-3	ASSPSTAVDTQY
TRBD2	TRBV6-1	TRBJ2-1	ASRPDLTTSGHYNEQF
NA	TRBV5-1	TRBJ2-6	ASSLGGADGANVLT
TRBD2	TRBV5-5	TRBJ2-2	ASSLALAGSMSTGELF
NA	TRBV3-1	TRBJ2-2	ASSSRGAGELF
TRBD2	TRBV6-2/TRBV6-3	TRBJ2-1	ASSPISGGGHNEQF
NA	TRBV6-2/TRBV6-3	TRBJ1-6	ASRGRRYSPLH
NA	TRBV3-1	TRBJ2-1	ASSQGRGSSYNEQF
NA	TRBV7-9	TRBJ1-2	ASSLDEGLRDYGYT
NA	TRBV29-1	TRBJ2-7	SVQPLEGRESEQY
TRBD2	TRBV5-1	TRBJ2-3	ASGMGLPTDTLY
TRBD1	TRBV14	TRBJ1-2	ASSQLDRGSDGYT
NA	TRBV7-3	TRBJ2-3	ASSLRGPTDTQY